A single sample is the source of the 16 T cell receptor beta chains below, sequenced in a study of identifying expanded T cells in peripheral blood. This table comes from immunoSEQ multiplex PCR, and its TCRdb copy is limited to in-frame clones, with some not included. The repertoire has roughly 90,000 clones, 85% of them found once; the top ten carry around 4.3%. The sample comprised blood. The receptors come from a person aged 18 to 69 in good health.

This clone was recorded a few times. This chain connects TRBV10-3 to TRBJ1-6, with 11 bases fitting TRBD1. The V gene's germline CDR1 is ENHRY and CDR2 SYGVKD. The CDR3 loop spans 15 amino acids. Trimming removed 2 bases from V and 11 bases from J; junction bases left unmatched: 5. The chain's CDR3 is CAISEGDRGNTPLHF. The CDR3 DNA follows: TGTGCCATCAGTGAGGGGGACAGGGGGAATACACCCCTCCACTTT.

The chain is built from TRBV5-4 and TRBJ2-2, with a tentative D call TRBD1 (6 bases). With 4 bases removed from V and 6 bases from J, the gap between germline ends came to 16 bases. CDR1 and CDR2 from the germline V gene are SGHNT and YYREEE (reference sequence). The CDR3 sequence is 15 residues long. The CDR3 region has the DNA TGTGCCAGCAGCCATCTTGGACAGACATCCGGGGAGCTGTTTTTT. It codes for CASSHLGQTSGELFF.

The J gene is TRBJ1-3, the V gene TRBV13; D not resolved. This CDR3 spans 14 amino acids. Germline lookup yields CDR1 PRHDT and CDR2 FYEKMQ (reference sequence). Trimming stripped 1 base from V and 0 bases from J, with 4 bases between. The CDR3 region is CASSLEGSGNTIYF. In nucleotides, the CDR3 is TGTGCCAGCAGCTTAGAGGGCTCTGGAAACACCATATATTTT.

The chain joins TRBV30 to TRBJ1-2, with TRBD1 matching over 11 bases. The V segment lost 4 bases and the J segment 4 bases; nucleotides outside the gene matches: 8. Per the germline V gene, CDR1 is GTSNPN and CDR2 is SVGIG (reference sequence). The CDR3 covers 15 residues. The CDR3 loop reads CAWNSGTGGLYGYTF. As DNA, the CDR3 is TGTGCCTGGAATAGTGGGACAGGGGGGCTCTATGGCTACACCTTC.

This clone was seen more than once but under ten times. The rearrangement uses TRBV4-1 and TRBJ1-2; D remains unclear. The CDR3 extends over 13 amino acids. Germline lookup yields CDR1 MGHRA and CDR2 YSYEKL. V was shortened by 1 base and J by 8 bases, with 11 bases between the two germline ends. CDR3 sequence reads: CASSQGEGSGYTF. The CDR3 nucleotides read TGCGCCAGCAGCCAAGGTGAGGGATCCGGCTACACCTTC.

This chain links TRBV9 with TRBJ2-2; D is possibly TRBD1 (6 bases). The V gene's germline CDR1 is SGDLS and CDR2 YYNGEE. V was pared by 0 bases and J by 7 bases, with 13 bases between. This CDR3 spans 15 amino acids. CDR3 region: CASSVGQGPFGELFF. The CDR3 coding sequence is TGTGCCAGCAGCGTAGGGCAGGGGCCTTTCGGGGAGCTGTTTTTT. Full variable domain (outside the CDR3, taken from reference TRBV9 and TRBJ2-2): DSGVTQTPKHLITATGQRVTLRCSPRSGDLSVYWYQQSLDQGLQFLIQYYNGEERAKGNILERFSAQQFPDLHSELNLSSLELGDSALYFCASSVGQGPFGELFFGEGSRLTVL.

This clone was counted a single time. V gene TRBV27 combines with J gene TRBJ2-7; 10 bases fit TRBD1. Germline trimming cut 4 bases from V and 3 bases from J; bases unmatched to any gene: 3. This CDR3 is built from 14 residues. CDR1 and CDR2 from the germline V gene are MNHEY and SMNVEV (reference sequence). The CDR3: CASSWRDRGYEQYF. In nucleotides, the CDR3 is TGTGCCAGCAGTTGGCGGGACAGGGGCTACGAGCAGTACTTC.

V gene TRBV7-2 combines with J gene TRBJ2-6, with D unresolved. Trimming took 1 base from V and 0 from J, leaving 4 bases between them. Per the germline V gene, CDR1 is SGHTA and CDR2 is FQGNSA. There are 15 residues in the CDR3. CDR3 DNA: TGTGCCAGCAGCTTAGTCAACTCTGGGGCCAACGTCCTGACTTTC. Protein: CASSLVNSGANVLTF.

The chain couples TRBV5-8 to TRBJ2-7; 7 positions match TRBD1. The CDR3 has 15 residues. Trimming removed 0 bases from V and 11 bases from J; junction bases left unmatched: 14. From germline, CDR1 is SGHTS and CDR2 YDEGEE. The CDR3, as DNA: TGTGCCAGCAGCTTGGCCGAGGGACAGCGTGCCACGGAGTACTTC. Its protein is CASSLAEGQRATEYF.

The J gene is TRBJ1-5, the V gene TRBV7-9; D might be TRBD1 (5 bases). The CDR3 is 19 residues long. V lost 5 bases to trimming and J lost 3 bases, with 26 bases between them. Germline V gives CDR1 SEHNR, CDR2 FQNEAQ (reference sequence). In nucleotides, the CDR3 is TGTGCCAGCAGCCTTACGGGACCTCTAAGTGGGCACCCCAATCAGCCCCAGCATTTT. Translated, it gives CASSLTGPLSGHPNQPQHF.

The chain employs TRBV6-5 and TRBJ1-1, with D unclear. Per the germline V gene, CDR1 is MNHEY and CDR2 is SVGAGI. V dropped 0 bases and J dropped 4 bases, with 12 bases sitting between them. The CDR3 consists of 15 residues. The CDR3 protein is CASSYSMAPPTEAFF. The CDR3, as DNA: TGTGCCAGCAGTTACTCGATGGCTCCACCCACTGAAGCTTTCTTT.

This clone turned up a few times. The V gene is TRBV7-2, the J gene TRBJ2-6, with D unresolved. CDR1 is SGHTA, CDR2 FQGNSA, per germline. V gave up 5 bases and J gave up 2 bases, with 13 bases separating them. CDR3 length: 16 residues. The CDR3 DNA reads TGTGCCAGCAGCCTCCAACCACCGACTGGGGCCAACGTCCTGACTTTC. This sequence encodes CASSLQPPTGANVLTF.

This chain connects TRBV10-1 to TRBJ1-2; D might be TRBD1 (5 bases). Germline lookup yields CDR1 WNHNN and CDR2 SYGVQD (reference sequence). There are 12 residues in the CDR3. V lost 3 bases and J lost 10, with 12 bases in between. CDR3 residues: CASSDPGKNYTF. DNA for the CDR3: TGCGCCAGCAGTGACCCAGGGAAGAACTACACCTTC.

The chain uses TRBV5-1 and TRBJ2-3; weak D call: TRBD2 (5 bases). CDR1 SGHRS and CDR2 YFSETQ come from the germline V gene. The CDR3 consists of 14 residues. V was pared by 1 base and J by 4 bases, with 10 bases between. In DNA form, the CDR3 reads TGCGCCAGCAGCTTGTCGGGGATCTCAGATACGCAGTATTTT. Translated: CASSLSGISDTQYF.

The chain links TRBV4-1 to TRBJ2-7, with D possibly being TRBD1 (5 bases). The CDR3 loop spans 16 amino acids. CDR1 is MGHRA and CDR2 is YSYEKL in the germline V gene. The V end was cut by 3 bases, the J end by 2 bases, with 17 bases between. Here the CDR3 reads CASSHDLLQGAYEQYF. CDR3 DNA sequence: TGCGCCAGCAGCCACGACCTGCTGCAGGGCGCCTACGAGCAGTACTTC.

The chain has TRBV30 and TRBJ1-1; 7 bases map to TRBD1. The CDR3 is made up of 14 amino acids. V lost 5 bases and J lost 1; bases outside the gene matches: 7. Germline assignment: CDR1 GTSNPN and CDR2 SVGIG (reference sequence). The CDR3 DNA is TGTGCCTGGTACAGGGGTAGGGCGAACACTGAAGCTTTCTTT. Its translation: CAWYRGRANTEAFF.